These 21 T cell receptor beta chains were all obtained from the same sample, sequenced in a study of T cells in Graves' hyperthyroidism and ophthalmopathy. Regions amplified from RNA transcripts were the TCR beta CDR3 regions. During a first-round RT-PCR of the TCR CDR3, the HTBI primer set was used. TCRdb passed the multiplex PCR reads through MiXCR, listing each CDR3 protein once. The sample consists of some 490,000 distinct CDR3 sequences, less than 25% of them appearing once. The sequenced sample was blood. Receptor source: a woman aged 65 to 85 with Graves' ophthalmopathy.

The V and J genes are TRBV6-6 and TRBJ1-1; D gene ambiguous. The CDR3 contains 14 residues. Trimming stripped 1 base from V and 4 bases from J, with 10 bases between. The germline gives CDR1 MNHNY, CDR2 SVGAGI (reference sequence). The CDR3 bases are TGTGCCAGCAGTTACTTAGCTCAGAGCACTGAAGCTTTCTTT. It yields the protein CASSYLAQSTEAFF.

This clonotype was detected many times. J is TRBJ1-5 and V is TRBV6-1, with TRBD1 as a possible D gene (6 bases). In germline, CDR1 is MNHNS, CDR2 SASEGT. The CDR3 loop spans 15 amino acids. V dropped 2 bases and J dropped 1 base, with 9 bases sitting between them. Here the CDR3 reads CASSEWQGSNQPQHF. The CDR3 DNA is TGTGCCAGCAGTGAATGGCAGGGGAGCAATCAGCCCCAGCATTTT.

The V gene is TRBV24-1, the J gene TRBJ2-5, with D perhaps being TRBD1 or TRBD2 (5 bases each). The CDR3 extends over 15 amino acids. CDR1 is KGHDR and CDR2 is SFDVKD in the germline V gene. The ends were cut back, 4 bases at V and 0 bases at J, with 11 bases in the middle. Here the CDR3 DNA reads TGTGCCACCAGTGAGGGACGGACGTACCAAGAGACCCAGTACTTC. Protein: CATSEGRTYQETQYF.

DNA of the CDR3: TGCAGCGTCGATACGAACAGGAAGAACACTGAAGCTTTCTTT. Protein product: CSVDTNRKNTEAFF. The chain couples TRBV29-1 to TRBJ1-1, with D perhaps matching TRBD1 (5 bases). Trimming stripped 6 bases from V and 1 base from J, with 15 bases between. The V gene's germline CDR1 is SQVTM and CDR2 ANQGSEA. This CDR3 has 14 amino acids.

The CDR3 DNA sequence: TGTGCCTGCTCCGGCGCGGGCGGGAGGGCCATAGGCGAGCAGTACTTC. Residues: CACSGAGGRAIGEQYF. The chain joins TRBV19 to TRBJ2-7; TRBD2 matches at 9 bases. Germline values: CDR1 LNHDA, CDR2 SQIVND (reference sequence). Trimming removed 11 bases from V and 6 bases from J; junction bases left unmatched: 20. The CDR3 covers 16 residues.

The V gene is TRBV10-3, the J gene TRBJ1-2; D unclear. V gave up 6 bases and J gave up 8 bases, with 22 bases separating them. Germline-derived CDR1 and CDR2 are ENHRY and SYGVKD. The CDR3 spans 15 residues. CDR3 loop: CAISEQTAGSGGYTF. CDR3 DNA: TGTGCCATCAGCGAACAAACCGCGGGGAGCGGGGGCTACACCTTC.

The CDR3 DNA sequence: TGCGCCAGCAGCCAAGATACTGTCTCTGGAAACACCATATATTTT. Its translation: CASSQDTVSGNTIYF. V and J are TRBV4-3 and TRBJ1-3; D not certain. CDR3 length equals 15 residues. Trimming pared 0 bases from V and 0 bases from J, leaving 6 bases between. Looked up from germline, CDR1 is LGHNA and CDR2 is YSLEER.

This clonotype was detected many times. The V gene is TRBV3-1, the J gene TRBJ1-1; TRBD1 matches at 7 bases. Germline CDR1 LGHDT, CDR2 YNNKEL (reference sequence). Trimming cost V 4 bases and J 0 bases; bases outside gene matches: 2. This CDR3 contains 14 residues. CDR3 DNA: TGTGCCAGCAGCCTAACAGGGGTGAACACTGAAGCTTTCTTT. This encodes CASSLTGVNTEAFF.

This chain links TRBV7-3 with TRBJ1-1; the match to TRBD1 covers 7 bases. Losses at the gene ends were 4 bases for V and 4 bases for J; bases not matched to a gene: 6. Germline V lookup: CDR1 SGHTA, CDR2 FQGTGA. This CDR3 contains 14 residues. Written as DNA, the CDR3 is TGTGCCAGCAGCTCCCAGGGGGGGAGCACTGAAGCTTTCTTT. Encoded protein: CASSSQGGSTEAFF. The full variable domain, with the rest looked up from reference TRBV7-3 and TRBJ1-1, is GAGVSQTPSNKVTEKGKYVELRCDPISGHTALYWYRQSLGQGPEFLIYFQGTGAADDSGLPNDRFFAVRPEGSVSTLKIQRTERGDSAVYLCASSSQGGSTEAFFGQGTRLTVV.

This chain uses TRBV20-1 with TRBJ2-5; D could derive from TRBD1 or TRBD2 (6 bases each). This CDR3 contains 14 residues. Germline loops: CDR1 DFQATT, CDR2 SNEGSKA (reference sequence). The CDR3 sequence is CTPELGGGEETQYF. In DNA form, the CDR3 reads TGCACCCCCGAGTTAGGGGGAGGCGAGGAGACCCAGTACTTC.

This clonotype was observed a few times. The chain is built from TRBV6-5 and TRBJ2-7, with D maybe TRBD2 (6 bases). The CDR3 is 17 amino acids. Looked up from germline, CDR1 is MNHEY and CDR2 is SVGAGI. With 0 bases removed from V and 0 bases from J, the gap between germline ends came to 15 bases. The CDR3 sequence is CASSYSMYGGNSYEQYF. DNA of the CDR3: TGTGCCAGCAGTTACTCGATGTACGGGGGTAACTCCTACGAGCAGTACTTC.

J is TRBJ2-5 and V is TRBV5-1; a possible D gene is TRBD1 (6 bases). V dropped 4 bases and J dropped 5 bases, with 18 bases sitting between them. The CDR3 runs 15 residues. Germline assignment: CDR1 SGHRS and CDR2 YFSETQ. CDR3 bases: TGCGCCAGCAGCAAGGACAGCCCGGGCCGGGAGACCCAGTACTTC. Translated, it gives CASSKDSPGRETQYF.

This clonotype was seen only a few times. The gene calls are TRBV20-1 and TRBJ2-3; 9 positions match TRBD1. The V and J ends lost 5 bases and 0 bases, in that order; junction bases with no gene match: 9. CDR1 and CDR2 from the germline V gene are DFQATT and SNEGSKA (reference sequence). The CDR3 has 16 amino acids. CDR3 nucleotides: TGCAGTGCTTACTCCCCCGACAGGGGGAGCACAGATACGCAGTATTTT. Translation: CSAYSPDRGSTDTQYF.

This clonotype was counted between two and nine times. The V call is TRBV29-1, the J call TRBJ2-3; 8 nucleotides align to TRBD2. This CDR3 is built from 14 residues. V gave up 4 bases and J gave up 3 bases; unmatched junction bases: 6. Germline V gene lookup returns CDR1 SQVTM and CDR2 ANQGSEA. The CDR3 region is CSVGGAGGTDTQYF. CDR3 DNA sequence: TGCAGCGTTGGAGGCGCGGGAGGTACAGATACGCAGTATTTT.

J is TRBJ1-6 and V is TRBV18, with 8 bases matching TRBD1. With 2 bases clipped from V and 7 bases from J, the junction kept 4 bases outside the gene matches. The CDR3 has 15 residues. CDR1 is KGHSH and CDR2 is LQKENI in the germline V gene. CDR3 sequence: CASSPVGQGNSPLHF. The CDR3 coding sequence is TGTGCCAGCTCACCAGTCGGACAGGGCAATTCACCCCTCCACTTT. The variable domain in full, completed from reference TRBV18 and TRBJ1-6, reads NAGVMQNPRHLVRRRGQEARLRCSPMKGHSHVYWYRQLPEEGLKFMVYLQKENIIDESGMPKERFSAEFPKEGPSILRIQQVVRGDSAAYFCASSPVGQGNSPLHFGNGTRLTVT.

J is TRBJ1-3 and V is TRBV5-1, with D unresolved. This CDR3 contains 15 residues. Germline-derived CDR1 and CDR2 are SGHRS and YFSETQ. Trimming shortened V by 3 bases and J by 0 bases, and 10 bases separated the two germline ends. The CDR3 coding sequence is TGCGCCAGCAGCTCGTCCGGGGACTCTGGAAACACCATATATTTT. Translation gives CASSSSGDSGNTIYF.

In this sample, this clonotype turned up a few times. A much larger clone lies one base from this, so it may be a read error. A read error is likely, as this CDR3 ends without the conserved phenylalanine or tryptophan. V is TRBV12-3 or TRBV12-4 and J is TRBJ1-1; 11 bases are shared with TRBD1. This CDR3 is built from 13 residues. V was clipped by 6 bases and J by 7 bases; unmatched bases: 4. The CDR3 loop is CASRGQGAGEAFL. The CDR3, as DNA: TGTGCCAGCAGAGGACAGGGGGCTGGTGAAGCTTTCCTT.

This clonotype occurred a few times. The chain recombines TRBV27 with TRBJ2-5; D remains unclear. Germline values: CDR1 MNHEY, CDR2 SMNVEV (reference sequence). The CDR3 is 15 residues long. The V and J ends lost 6 bases and 5 bases respectively, with 19 bases between them. The CDR3 sequence: CASRKRDPSLETQYF. The CDR3 bases are TGTGCCAGCAGGAAGCGAGACCCTTCCCTTGAGACCCAGTACTTC.

The chain employs TRBV6-2 or TRBV6-3 and TRBJ2-3; D gene uncertain. The last part of the DNA fits TRBJ1-5 better; the J call may be wrong. Germline V gene sequence: CDR1 MNHEY, CDR2 SVGEGT. CDR3 length: 18 amino acids. CDR3 in DNA: TGTGCCAGCAGTTCGCCGCGGACTAGCGGATCTAGCACAGATACGCAGCATTTT. It codes for CASSSPRTSGSSTDTQHF.

The V gene is TRBV28, the J gene TRBJ2-5; D unclear. This CDR3 contains 11 residues. Looked up from germline, CDR1 is MDHEN and CDR2 is SYDVKM. V was shortened by 5 bases and J by 7 bases, with 8 bases between the two germline ends. CDR3 nucleotide sequence: TGTGCCAGCAGTCCGAATTGGACCCAGTACTTC. The encoded protein is CASSPNWTQYF. Using reference TRBV28 and TRBJ2-5 for the parts outside the CDR3, the full variable domain is DVKVTQSSRYLVKRTGEKVFLECVQDMDHENMFWYRQDPGLGLRLIYFSYDVKMKEKGDIPEGYSVSREKKERFSLILESASTNQTSMYLCASSPNWTQYFGPGTRLLVL.

The rearrangement uses TRBV12-3 or TRBV12-4 and TRBJ2-7; D possibly corresponds to TRBD1 (6 bases). The CDR3 length is 14 residues. V was pared by 6 bases and J by 1 base, with 13 bases between. CDR3 bases: TGTGCCAGCAGCGTAGAACAGGGATCCTACGAGCAGTACTTC. Its protein is CASSVEQGSYEQYF.